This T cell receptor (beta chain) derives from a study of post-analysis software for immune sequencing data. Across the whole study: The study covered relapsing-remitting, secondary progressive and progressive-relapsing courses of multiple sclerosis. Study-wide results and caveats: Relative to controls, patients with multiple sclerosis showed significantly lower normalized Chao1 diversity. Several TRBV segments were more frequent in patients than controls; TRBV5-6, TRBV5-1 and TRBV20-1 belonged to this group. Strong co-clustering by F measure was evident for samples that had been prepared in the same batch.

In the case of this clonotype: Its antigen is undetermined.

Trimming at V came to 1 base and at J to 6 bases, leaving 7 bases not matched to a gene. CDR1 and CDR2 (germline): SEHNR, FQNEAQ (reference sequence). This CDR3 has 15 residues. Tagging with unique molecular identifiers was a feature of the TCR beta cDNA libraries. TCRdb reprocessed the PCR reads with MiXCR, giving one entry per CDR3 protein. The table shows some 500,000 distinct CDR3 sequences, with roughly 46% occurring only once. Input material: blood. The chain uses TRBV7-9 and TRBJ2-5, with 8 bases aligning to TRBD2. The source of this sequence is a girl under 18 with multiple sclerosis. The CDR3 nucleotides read TGTGCCAGCAGCTTAGAGGCTAGCGGGTTGAAGACCCAGTACTTC. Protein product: CASSLEASGLKTQYF.